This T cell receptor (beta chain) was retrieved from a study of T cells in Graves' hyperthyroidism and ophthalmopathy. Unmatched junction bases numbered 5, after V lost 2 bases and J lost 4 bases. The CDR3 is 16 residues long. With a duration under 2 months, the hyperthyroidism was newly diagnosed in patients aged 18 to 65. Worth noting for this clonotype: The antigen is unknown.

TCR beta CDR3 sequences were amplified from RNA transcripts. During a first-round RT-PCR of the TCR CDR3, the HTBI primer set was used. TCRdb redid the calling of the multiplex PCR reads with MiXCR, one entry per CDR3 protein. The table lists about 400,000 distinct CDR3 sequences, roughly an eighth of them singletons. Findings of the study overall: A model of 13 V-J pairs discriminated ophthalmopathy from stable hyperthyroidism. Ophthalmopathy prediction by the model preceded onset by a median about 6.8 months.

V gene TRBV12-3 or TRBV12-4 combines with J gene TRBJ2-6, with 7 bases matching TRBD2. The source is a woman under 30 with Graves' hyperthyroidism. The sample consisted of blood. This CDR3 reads CASSLRAGVGANVLTF. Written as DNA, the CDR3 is TGTGCCAGCAGTTTAAGGGCGGGAGTCGGGGCCAACGTCCTGACTTTC.